What follows describes a single T cell receptor (beta chain). Antigen unknown. The table came from immunoSEQ multiplex PCR; TCRdb's copy has only in-frame clones and leaves some out. Counted here are 75,000 to 90,000 clones, 65% to 85% occurring once; the ten biggest clones make up around 0.84%. This sample was included in a study of memory CD4+ T cells and cytomegalovirus serostatus. Across the whole study: Healthy Belgian adult donors included under ten CMV-positive and more than 20 CMV-negative people.

Overall study results and limits: Suggested: most of the CMV-linked TCR signature lies in CD4+ memory cells. Of 150 to 200 reported CMV TCRbeta sequences, under 80 were found in memory CD4+ repertoires.

The sort gate was single viable CD3+CD4+CD8-CD45RO+ cells for memory CD4+ T cells. V was clipped by 5 bases and J by 4 bases; unmatched bases: 9. Germline V gene sequence: CDR1 MNHEY, CDR2 SMNVEV (reference sequence). The CDR3 runs 15 residues. This sequence joins TRBV27 and TRBJ1-2; 8 bases are shared with TRBD1. The sequenced material came from memory CD4+ T cells from blood. This clonotype originated in an adult in good health and CMV-seronegative. CDR3 region: CASSQNPDRAYGYTF. In DNA form, the CDR3 reads TGTGCCAGCAGTCAAAACCCGGACAGGGCCTATGGCTACACCTTC.